This entry is about one T cell receptor (beta chain). The CDR3 has 15 amino acids. Germline loops: CDR1 LNHDA, CDR2 SQIVND (reference sequence). V lost 1 base, J lost 5 bases, and 14 bases lay in between. In the original processing: Estimation of nucleated cell counts relied on the amplification of reference gene primers. The data were produced by immunoSEQ multiplex PCR, yet TCRdb's version contains in-frame clones alone and is incomplete. That table is the source of V, J and clone size, and D and trimming were worked out from the DNA. The sample has about 300,000 clones; around nine tenths are singletons. Those enrolled, adults aged roughly 18 to 95 years, came from under 25 US areas. A COVID-19 case was met by exposed participants within 2 weeks before study entry. This specimen belongs to a study of blood T cell repertoires in COVID-19. In the study overall: The origin of the acute and convalescent COVID-19 samples was the United States, Italy and Spain.

V usage is TRBV19 and J usage is TRBJ2-5, with a tentative D call TRBD2 (7 bases). This sequence was found in a woman between 50 and 59 years old who had been exposed to COVID-19. Sequenced material: PBMCs or T cells enriched from blood (not recorded which). The CDR3 nucleotides are TGTGCCAGTAGTATAGTGGGGGGGGCATTGGAGACCCAGTACTTC. It is translated as CASSIVGGALETQYF.